The entry that follows covers one T cell receptor beta chain sequence. This sample is part of a study of T-cell memory formation after mild COVID-19. One entry per CDR3 protein results from TCRdb running MiXCR on the 5' RACE reads. The sample records about 390,000 distinct CDR3 sequences, about 16% being singletons. Trimming removed 4 bases at V and 1 base at J, with 18 bases between. In germline, CDR1 is SGDLS, CDR2 YYNGEE. CDR3 length equals 17 residues. The V gene is TRBV9, the J gene TRBJ1-5, with D uncertain. The source is a man in his late teens or twenties who had mild COVID-19 (a few samples of this study predate the infection). Cell type and time point are not known. Sequenced: PBMCs or a T cell subset sorted from them (not recorded which). CDR3: CASSRPFLTVSNQPQHF. For the CDR3, the DNA is TGTGCCAGCAGCCGACCCTTCCTAACAGTGAGCAATCAGCCCCAGCATTTT.